Listed below are T cell receptor beta chains from one sample, sequenced in a study of shared clonotypes between healthy human individuals. TCRdb's table, derived via immunoSEQ multiplex PCR, lists solely in-frame clones and lacks some. This table has some 2,400,000 clones, almost 96% appearing once. The sequencing input was naive CD4+ T cells sorted from blood. The receptors derive from a man aged 18 to 29 in good health. The CDR3 runs from the conserved cysteine through the conserved F or W. A D gene is named only where the DNA matches it firmly. Not all rows give a size; the values are once, few, many and, for expanded clones, a class.

v_call	j_call	d_call	clone_size	cdr3_aa
TRBV28	TRBJ2-3	TRBD2	NA	CASSLVLAGGLDTQYF
TRBV28	TRBJ2-7	NA	NA	CASSSRDILSYEQYF
TRBV18	TRBJ1-2	NA	once	CASSQIGTRDNYGYTF
TRBV11-2	TRBJ2-5	NA	NA	CASSPGQRETQYF
TRBV28	TRBJ2-3	NA	NA	CASSLDTDTQYF
TRBV6-1	TRBJ1-2	TRBD1	NA	CASSPKTGAGGYTF
TRBV2	TRBJ2-5	NA	NA	CASSEAGGSETQYF
TRBV5-1	TRBJ2-6	NA	NA	CASRSSGANVLTF
TRBV2	TRBJ2-7	NA	NA	CASSDRGQRNYEQYF
TRBV6-6	TRBJ2-2	NA	NA	CASSYSRDTGELFF
TRBV11-2	TRBJ1-1	NA	NA	CASSLAPGLVRMNTEAFF
TRBV7-2	TRBJ1-2	NA	NA	CASSLAGAPGYTF